What follows are 27 T cell receptor beta chains derived from one specimen sequenced in a study of blood T cell repertoires in COVID-19. Using immunoSEQ multiplex PCR, the repertoire was profiled, and TCRdb retains in-frame clones only, with some absent. Of about 84,000 clones listed, 80% to 90% are singletons. Sequencing input: peripheral blood. Every receptor here comes from an older man with active or convalescent COVID-19.

The V gene is TRBV4-1, the J gene TRBJ2-1; TRBD2 matches at 8 bases. V trimming: 6 bases; J trimming: 7 bases; junction bases outside the gene matches: 14. The germline gives CDR1 MGHRA, CDR2 YSYEKL. The CDR3 has 16 residues. In DNA, the CDR3 is TGCGCCAGCAGTAAACCTGGAGCGGGAGCTGGAAATGAGCAGTTCTTC. As protein: CASSKPGAGAGNEQFF.

V usage is TRBV19 and J usage is TRBJ1-5; TRBD1 matches 11 bases. V trimming: 4 bases; J trimming: 6 bases; junction bases outside the gene matches: 8. Germline V gene sequence: CDR1 LNHDA, CDR2 SQIVND (reference sequence). The length of the CDR3 is 16 residues. CDR3 sequence reads: CASSKPGTGGPQPQHF. CDR3 coding DNA: TGTGCCAGTAGTAAACCTGGGACAGGGGGTCCTCAGCCCCAGCATTTT. The entire variable domain, with the rest obtained from reference TRBV19 and TRBJ1-5, is as follows: DGGITQSPKYLFRKEGQNVTLSCEQNLNHDAMYWYRQDPGQGLRLIYYSQIVNDFQKGDIAEGYSVSREKKESFPLTVTSAQKNPTAFYLCASSKPGTGGPQPQHFGDGTRLSIL.

CDR3: CASSLRGSGANVLTF. CDR3 coding DNA: TGTGCCAGCAGTCTAAGGGGATCTGGGGCCAACGTCCTGACTTTC. The chain has TRBV5-4 and TRBJ2-6, with TRBD1 as a possible D gene (5 bases). The V gene's germline CDR1 is SGHNT and CDR2 YYREEE (reference sequence). Trimming took off 5 bases at V and 1 base at J, with 10 bases between the two ends. The CDR3 loop spans 15 amino acids.

This chain uses TRBV9 with TRBJ2-1; D unclear. There are 14 residues in the CDR3. Germline-derived CDR1 and CDR2 are SGDLS and YYNGEE. Trimming took off 0 bases at V and 0 bases at J, with 4 bases between the two ends. The chain's CDR3 is CASSVAGSYNEQFF. In DNA, the CDR3 is TGTGCCAGCAGCGTAGCGGGCTCCTACAATGAGCAGTTCTTC.

The J gene is TRBJ2-3, the V gene TRBV6-2 or TRBV6-3; maybe TRBD1 (6 bases). Trimming cost V 6 bases and J 4 bases, with 14 bases left between them. The germline V gene has CDR1 MNHEY and CDR2 SVGEGT. The CDR3 totals 14 residues. This CDR3 is CASSTGTTADTQYF. The CDR3 bases are TGTGCCAGCAGCACAGGGACAACGGCAGATACGCAGTATTTT.

The rearrangement joins TRBV2 to TRBJ2-1, with 7 positions matching TRBD1. This CDR3 is 14 amino acids long. Germline trimming cut 4 bases from V and 9 bases from J; bases unmatched to any gene: 9. CDR1 and CDR2 from the germline V gene are SNHLY and FYNNEI. The CDR3 loop is CASSGQGGSGEQFF. The CDR3 DNA sequence: TGTGCCAGCAGTGGACAGGGTGGATCGGGTGAGCAGTTCTTC.

The V call is TRBV4-1, the J call TRBJ2-2; possibly TRBD1 for D (5 bases). This CDR3 region has 14 residues. Germline V CDR1 and CDR2: MGHRA, YSYEKL. V lost 0 bases and J 7 bases, leaving 9 bases between the germline ends. In nucleotides, the CDR3 is TGCGCCAGCAGCCAAGAGGGGCCGGTCGGGGAGCTGTTTTTT. This sequence encodes CASSQEGPVGELFF.

V and J are TRBV27 and TRBJ1-5; 7 bases are a match to TRBD1. This CDR3 region has 15 residues. Germline CDR1 reads MNHEY; CDR2 reads SMNVEV (reference sequence). The V gene end was trimmed by 8 bases and the J gene end by 1 base; junction bases not matched to a gene: 8. This chain's CDR3 is CASGRTGRSNQPQHF. In DNA form, the CDR3 reads TGTGCCAGCGGACGGACAGGACGGAGCAATCAGCCCCAGCATTTT.

The gene calls are TRBV30 and TRBJ2-2; 12 positions match TRBD1. CDR3 size: 16 residues. Germline V gene data show CDR1 as GTSNPN and CDR2 as SVGIG (reference sequence). J lost 3 bases, V lost 3 bases, and 5 bases had no gene match. The CDR3 sequence is CAWRGDRGPDTGELFF. In nucleotides, the CDR3 is TGTGCCTGGAGGGGGGACAGGGGGCCGGACACCGGGGAGCTGTTTTTT.

The CDR3 nucleotides are TGTGCCTCCCGGACAGGGAGTGAGACTGAAGCTTTCTTT. This gives the protein CASRTGSETEAFF. This chain connects TRBV10-3 to TRBJ1-1, with 8 bases that match TRBD1. V lost 11 bases and J lost 5; bases outside the gene matches: 10. The CDR3 runs to 13 residues. Germline V gene lookup returns CDR1 ENHRY and CDR2 SYGVKD.

As regards this clone: One end of the junction varies from germline; a read error may be responsible. The rearrangement uses TRBV5-1 and TRBJ2-3; TRBD2 aligns across 9 bases. The CDR3 is 15 residues long. Germline V gene lookup returns CDR1 SGHRS and CDR2 YFSETQ. Here the CDR3 DNA reads TGCGCCAGCAGCTTGACTGAAACCGGGACTAGCCTGGGGCATTTT. Translation gives CASSLTETGTSLGHF.

This sequence joins TRBV3-1 (or the pseudogene TRBV3-2) and TRBJ1-2; D perhaps matches TRBD1 (5 bases). In germline, CDR1 is LGHDT, CDR2 YNNKEL (reference sequence). The CDR3 is 13 amino acids. Trimming cost V 6 bases and J 4 bases, with 12 bases left between them. The CDR3 here is CASSLQGFYGYTF. CDR3 in DNA: TGTGCCAGCAGTCTTCAGGGATTCTATGGCTACACCTTC.

This clone was seen a few times. The chain recombines TRBV28 with TRBJ2-7; 8 bases align to TRBD1. Per germline, CDR1 MDHEN and CDR2 SYDVKM. The ends lost 5 bases at V and 1 base at J; junction bases unmatched: 4. CDR3 length equals 14 residues. CDR3 nucleotides: TGTGCCAGCAGTCTAGGACAGGGATCCTACGAGCAGTACTTC. Translating it yields CASSLGQGSYEQYF.

V usage is TRBV5-1 and J usage is TRBJ2-7; weak D call: TRBD2 (5 bases). V was clipped by 0 bases and J by 2 bases, with 12 bases between them. CDR3 length equals 15 residues. Germline CDR1 and CDR2: SGHRS and YFSETQ. CDR3 residues: CASSLGLALTYEQYF. CDR3 nucleotide sequence: TGCGCCAGCAGCTTGGGCCTAGCTCTTACCTACGAGCAGTACTTC.

This chain joins TRBV11-3 and TRBJ1-6; D is unresolved. Per germline, CDR1 SGHNT and CDR2 YENEEA. This CDR3 has 13 amino acids. Between the trimmed V and J ends, which lost 3 bases and 6 bases, there was a span of 6 bases. For the CDR3, the DNA is TGTGCCAGCAGCTTGAGTCGTAATTCACCCCTCCACTTT. This gives the protein CASSLSRNSPLHF. The full variable domain, rest sourced from reference TRBV11-3 and TRBJ1-6, is EAGVVQSPRYKIIEKKQPVAFWCNPISGHNTLYWYLQNLGQGPELLIRYENEEAVDDSQLPKDRFSAERLKGVDSTLKIQPAELGDSAVYLCASSLSRNSPLHFGNGTRLTVT.

V usage is TRBV6-5 and J usage is TRBJ1-2; D possibly corresponds to TRBD1 (5 bases). Germline CDR1 and CDR2: MNHEY and SVGAGI. The V gene lost 7 bases and the J gene lost 5 bases, with 11 bases spanning the gap. This CDR3 spans 12 amino acids. CDR3 protein: CASMSGGYGYTF. The CDR3 DNA reads as TGTGCCAGCATGAGCGGGGGATATGGCTACACCTTC.

The gene calls are TRBV4-1 and TRBJ2-7, with TRBD1 as a possible D gene (6 bases). The CDR3 extends over 17 amino acids. Germline V gives CDR1 MGHRA, CDR2 YSYEKL. Trimming removed 0 bases at V and 2 bases at J, with 17 bases between. The CDR3 coding sequence is TGCGCCAGCAGCCAAGATATCCCCAGGGGAAGCCCCTACGAGCAGTACTTC. It encodes CASSQDIPRGSPYEQYF.

This rearrangement joins TRBV28 to TRBJ1-5; tentatively, D is TRBD1 (5 bases). CDR3 length: 14 residues. V dropped 0 bases and J dropped 6 bases, with 9 bases sitting between them. CDR1 is MDHEN and CDR2 is SYDVKM in the germline V gene. The CDR3 DNA sequence: TGTGCCAGCAGTTTATGGGGGGGATCTCAGCCCCAGCATTTT. Translating it yields CASSLWGGSQPQHF. Drawing the rest from reference TRBV28 and TRBJ1-5, the complete variable domain is DVKVTQSSRYLVKRTGEKVFLECVQDMDHENMFWYRQDPGLGLRLIYFSYDVKMKEKGDIPEGYSVSREKKERFSLILESASTNQTSMYLCASSLWGGSQPQHFGDGTRLSIL.

The J gene is TRBJ1-1, the V gene TRBV11-1; TRBD1 aligns across 7 bases. This CDR3 is 15 amino acids long. Per the germline V gene, CDR1 is SGHAT and CDR2 is FQDESV (reference sequence). The V and J ends lost 5 bases and 3 bases, in that order; junction bases with no gene match: 9. DNA of the CDR3: TGTGCCAGCAGCCTCGGACAGGCAGACTACACTGAAGCTTTCTTT. Translating it yields CASSLGQADYTEAFF.

The V and J genes are TRBV6-5 and TRBJ1-1, with 8 nucleotides matching TRBD1. The CDR3 totals 14 residues. Germline CDR1 and CDR2: MNHEY and SVGAGI. After removal of 11 bases from V and 0 bases from J, the junction contained 8 bases not matched to a gene. The CDR3 nucleotides read TGTGCCTCCTGGACAGGGATCGTGAACACTGAAGCTTTCTTT. Its protein is CASWTGIVNTEAFF.

The chain carries TRBV6-2 or TRBV6-3 and TRBJ1-2, with 12 nucleotides matching TRBD1. Germline V lookup: CDR1 MNHEY, CDR2 SVGEGT. V was clipped by 6 bases and J by 4 bases; unmatched bases: 18. The CDR3 consists of 19 residues. In nucleotides, the CDR3 is TGTGCCAGCAGCCAGATGGGACAGGGGGCGAAAGGGACTGGCTATGGCTACACCTTC. Protein product: CASSQMGQGAKGTGYGYTF.

V and J are TRBV7-9 and TRBJ2-2; maybe TRBD1 (5 bases). The CDR3 extends over 13 amino acids. V was trimmed by 6 bases and J by 7 bases, leaving 12 bases between them. The V gene's germline CDR1 is SEHNR and CDR2 FQNEAQ (reference sequence). The CDR3 is CASSTDRFGELFF. The CDR3 DNA reads as TGTGCCAGCAGTACCGACAGATTCGGGGAGCTGTTTTTT. Full variable domain (rest looked up from reference TRBV7-9 and TRBJ2-2): DTGVSQNPRHKITKRGQNVTFRCDPISEHNRLYWYRQTLGQGPEFLTYFQNEAQLEKSRLLSDRFSAERPKGSFSTLEIQRTEQGDSAMYLCASSTDRFGELFFGEGSRLTVL.

This rearrangement joins TRBV5-1 to TRBJ2-5; TRBD2 aligns across 10 bases. Germline CDR1 reads SGHRS; CDR2 reads YFSETQ. The ends lost 4 bases at V and 2 bases at J; junction bases unmatched: 2. CDR3 length equals 14 residues. The DNA of the CDR3 is TGCGCCAGCAGCCTTAGCGGGGGGCAAGAGACCCAGTACTTC. The encoded protein is CASSLSGGQETQYF.

This rearrangement joins TRBV9 to TRBJ2-2, with 7 bases that match TRBD2. The V segment lost 0 bases and the J segment 6 bases; nucleotides outside the gene matches: 11. Germline assignment: CDR1 SGDLS and CDR2 YYNGEE. This CDR3 comprises 17 residues. The DNA of the CDR3 is TGTGCCAGCAGCGTAGAGCCTAGCGGACTTGGGGCCGGGGAGCTGTTTTTT. This gives the protein CASSVEPSGLGAGELFF.

This rearrangement joins TRBV7-3 to TRBJ2-1; 10 bases are shared with TRBD2. The CDR3 length is 16 residues. The trim removed 0 bases at V and 6 bases at J, leaving 5 bases unmatched. The germline V gene has CDR1 SGHTA and CDR2 FQGTGA. CDR3 sequence: CASSLTASGGSNEQFF. CDR3 bases: TGTGCCAGCAGCTTAACGGCTAGCGGGGGAAGCAATGAGCAGTTCTTC.

The rearrangement uses TRBV10-3 and TRBJ1-2; 8 positions match TRBD1. CDR1 and CDR2 (germline): ENHRY, SYGVKD. The V gene end was trimmed by 9 bases and the J gene end by 4 bases; junction bases not matched to a gene: 10. This CDR3 has 14 residues. In DNA, the CDR3 is TGTGCCATGCAGGGGGCCGCCGGGGGCTATGGCTACACCTTC. This sequence encodes CAMQGAAGGYGYTF.

The chain recombines TRBV27 with TRBJ1-2; maybe TRBD1 (5 bases). CDR3 size: 14 residues. With 7 bases removed from V and 4 bases from J, the gap between germline ends came to 16 bases. Germline V gene sequence: CDR1 MNHEY, CDR2 SMNVEV (reference sequence). CDR3 coding DNA: TGTGCCAGCAAGATGGGGCTCGGGCCCTATGGCTACACCTTC. Protein sequence: CASKMGLGPYGYTF.